The 10 T cell receptor beta chains presented below share a single source sample, sequenced in a study of technical replicates of blood from a few donors. Clones were read by immunoSEQ multiplex PCR, and TCRdb kept only the in-frame ones, dropping some. The repertoire holds around 57,000 clones, with approximately 97% as singletons. Material for sequencing was T cells isolated from PBMCs. Source of these receptors: a human donor in good health.

This chain links TRBV7-9 with TRBJ2-7; possible D gene TRBD2, 6 bases. V was shortened by 2 bases and J by 1 base, with 12 bases between the two germline ends. The germline gives CDR1 SEHNR, CDR2 FQNEAQ (reference sequence). The CDR3 covers 15 residues. In DNA, the CDR3 is TGTGCCAGCAGCTTACCGGGAGAGGGATCCTACGAGCAGTACTTC. Protein sequence: CASSLPGEGSYEQYF. Full variable domain (missing parts from reference TRBV7-9 and TRBJ2-7): DTGVSQNPRHKITKRGQNVTFRCDPISEHNRLYWYRQTLGQGPEFLTYFQNEAQLEKSRLLSDRFSAERPKGSFSTLEIQRTEQGDSAMYLCASSLPGEGSYEQYFGPGTRLTVT.

The genes are TRBV28 and TRBJ1-2; D is perhaps TRBD1 (6 bases). The CDR3 runs to 14 residues. The V end lost 8 bases, the J end lost 4 bases, and 17 bases lay between the germline ends. Per the germline V gene, CDR1 is MDHEN and CDR2 is SYDVKM. CDR3 nucleotide sequence: TGTGCCAGCGGAACCCGAACAGGGACCTATGGCTACACCTTC. Residues: CASGTRTGTYGYTF.

The V call is TRBV7-9, the J call TRBJ2-7, with 8 bases identical to TRBD2. The V segment lost 5 bases and the J segment 2 bases; nucleotides outside the gene matches: 8. Germline V gives CDR1 SEHNR, CDR2 FQNEAQ (reference sequence). The CDR3 is 15 residues long. CDR3 sequence reads: CASSPQLAAAYEQYF. CDR3 sequence (DNA): TGTGCCAGCAGCCCACAACTAGCGGCCGCCTACGAGCAGTACTTC.

The chain joins TRBV4-1 to TRBJ2-1; 9 nucleotides line up with TRBD2. This CDR3 spans 16 amino acids. CDR1 and CDR2 (germline): MGHRA, YSYEKL. V dropped 0 bases and J dropped 16; count of bases not matched to a gene: 16. The CDR3 region has the DNA TGCGCCAGCAGCCAAGATTCCAGCGGGAGGTGGTCAGGTCGATTCTTC. This codes for CASSQDSSGRWSGRFF.

The chain recombines TRBV28 with TRBJ2-2; 8 bases align to TRBD2. J gave up 1 base and V 7 bases, and 2 bases lay outside the gene matches. Germline-derived CDR1 and CDR2 are MDHEN and SYDVKM. This CDR3 spans 14 amino acids. In nucleotides, the CDR3 is TGTGCCAGCACCCGGGGGGGGAACACCGGGGAGCTGTTTTTT. Protein: CASTRGGNTGELFF.

V and J are TRBV6-5 and TRBJ2-1; no clear D gene. Per the germline V gene, CDR1 is MNHEY and CDR2 is SVGAGI. V was cut by 0 bases and J by 8 bases, with 5 bases left in between. This CDR3 spans 12 amino acids. The CDR3 sequence: CASSYSRHEQFF. CDR3 coding DNA: TGTGCCAGCAGTTACTCGCGGCATGAGCAGTTCTTC.

V usage is TRBV5-1 and J usage is TRBJ2-2, with D tentatively TRBD1 (5 bases). CDR3 length: 14 residues. The germline V and J ends were trimmed by 1 base and 1 base, with 5 bases remaining between them. CDR1 and CDR2 from the germline V gene are SGHRS and YFSETQ. The CDR3 reads CASSLQGNTGELFF. The CDR3 DNA follows: TGCGCCAGCAGCTTGCAGGGGAACACCGGGGAGCTGTTTTTT.

This chain connects TRBV5-1 to TRBJ1-2, with 7 positions matching TRBD1. With 5 bases clipped from V and 4 bases from J, the junction kept 8 bases outside the gene matches. This CDR3 is 14 amino acids long. The germline gives CDR1 SGHRS, CDR2 YFSETQ. CDR3: CASRGGTEVYGYTF. As DNA, the CDR3 is TGCGCCAGCAGAGGGGGGACAGAGGTCTATGGCTACACCTTC.

The chain links TRBV28 to TRBJ2-7; 7 bases are a match to TRBD1. Germline CDR1 MDHEN, CDR2 SYDVKM. J was trimmed by 9 bases and V by 5 bases; bases with no gene match: 7. This CDR3 has 12 amino acids. CDR3 DNA: TGTGCCAGCAGTCTGACAGGGTCCGGGCAGTACTTC. As protein: CASSLTGSGQYF.

The chain links TRBV2 to TRBJ1-6; 12 nucleotides match TRBD1. J gave up 5 bases and V 8 bases, and 4 bases lay outside the gene matches. The length of the CDR3 is 15 residues. Germline V lookup: CDR1 SNHLY, CDR2 FYNNEI. CDR3 protein: CASGGTGGNNSPLHF. The CDR3, as DNA: TGTGCCAGCGGGGGGACAGGGGGCAATAATTCACCCCTCCACTTT.